The 29 T cell receptor beta chains given below trace back to one sample, sequenced in a study of long-term antiretroviral therapy in people with HIV. Runs used v3.0 of the immunoSEQ assay and were done at survey level. Assay used: immunoSEQ multiplex PCR; TCRdb lists only in-frame clones, some missing. The sample includes under 50,000 clones, around nine tenths of them seen just once. This specimen consisted of unsorted PBMCs, obtained 0.1 years before starting antiretroviral therapy. All receptors come from a woman aged 45 to 65 with HIV.

The chain combines TRBV4-1 with TRBJ2-3; 9 bases match TRBD2. Per germline, CDR1 MGHRA and CDR2 YSYEKL. V lost 0 bases to trimming and J lost 1 base; unmatched junction nucleotides: 2. There are 16 residues in the CDR3. CDR3 bases: TGCGCCAGCAGCCAAGAGGCGGGGGGGGGCACAGATACGCAGTATTTT. Amino acid sequence: CASSQEAGGGTDTQYF.

J is TRBJ1-4 and V is TRBV4-1; 8 nucleotides line up with TRBD1. Germline lookup yields CDR1 MGHRA and CDR2 YSYEKL. V gave up 0 bases and J gave up 7 bases; unmatched junction bases: 7. The CDR3 is 16 residues long. Written as DNA, the CDR3 is TGCGCCAGCAGCCAAGATGTGGGGACAGGTCTTGAAAAACTGTTTTTT. Protein: CASSQDVGTGLEKLFF.

The chain links TRBV30 to TRBJ1-2; 9 bases map to TRBD1. J gave up 5 bases and V 1 base, and 5 bases lay outside the gene matches. Germline V CDR1 and CDR2: GTSNPN, SVGIG (reference sequence). The CDR3 runs to 14 residues. DNA of the CDR3: TGTGCCTGGAGTGCGGGACAGGGCCCATATGGCTACACCTTC. Its protein is CAWSAGQGPYGYTF.

This sequence joins TRBV4-3 and TRBJ2-2; possible D gene TRBD2, 5 bases. Germline V gives CDR1 LGHNA, CDR2 YSLEER. Trimming took 2 bases from V and 4 from J, leaving 14 bases between them. There are 16 residues in the CDR3. The CDR3 reads CASSQRLRGFTGELFF. The CDR3 DNA follows: TGCGCCAGCAGCCAACGACTAAGAGGCTTCACCGGGGAGCTGTTTTTT.

The rearrangement joins TRBV10-3 to TRBJ1-1; unclear D gene. The length of the CDR3 is 13 residues. The V end lost 5 bases, the J end lost 0 bases, and 7 bases lay between the germline ends. Germline V gives CDR1 ENHRY, CDR2 SYGVKD. The chain's CDR3 is CAISKEVNTEAFF. The CDR3 nucleotides read TGTGCCATCAGTAAGGAAGTGAACACTGAAGCTTTCTTT.

The chain joins TRBV7-2 to TRBJ1-4; D might be TRBD1 (5 bases). This CDR3 contains 14 residues. In germline, CDR1 is SGHTA, CDR2 FQGNSA. Trimming took 8 bases from V and 5 from J, leaving 15 bases between them. CDR3 coding DNA: TGTGCCAGCGGCTGGGGTCGGGGGAATGAAAAACTGTTTTTT. Residues: CASGWGRGNEKLFF.

This clone was detected only a few times. V is TRBV25-1 and J is TRBJ1-3; no clear D. Germline V CDR1 and CDR2: MGHDK, SYGVNS. Trimming took off 7 bases at V and 4 bases at J, with 11 bases between the two ends. There are 13 residues in the CDR3. The CDR3 nucleotides read TGTGCCAGCACCGAGAATTCCGGAAACACCATATATTTT. It encodes CASTENSGNTIYF. Combining the CDR3 with reference TRBV25-1 and TRBJ1-3 gives the whole variable domain EADIYQTPRYLVIGTGKKITLECSQTMGHDKMYWYQQDPGMELHLIHYSYGVNSTEKGDLSSESTVSRIRTEHFPLTLESARPSHTSQYLCASTENSGNTIYFGEGSWLTVV.

The chain couples TRBV10-1 to TRBJ2-2; 7 bases align to TRBD1. The germline V gene encodes CDR1 WNHNN and CDR2 SYGVQD (reference sequence). The CDR3 covers 15 residues. Losses at the gene ends were 2 bases for V and 4 bases for J; bases not matched to a gene: 4. CDR3 sequence reads: CASSEKGGFTGELFF. The CDR3 DNA reads as TGCGCCAGCAGTGAGAAAGGGGGCTTCACCGGGGAGCTGTTTTTT.

Here the CDR3 DNA reads TGTGCCAGCAGCTTAGCGGTAGGGACAGGGCATGGCTACACCTTC. Protein product: CASSLAVGTGHGYTF. The chain combines TRBV7-8 with TRBJ1-2; 9 bases are a match to TRBD1. Germline values: CDR1 SGHVS, CDR2 FQNEAQ. The CDR3 spans 15 residues. The J segment lost 6 bases and the V segment lost 0 bases, leaving 5 bases of the junction unmatched.

The chain has TRBV7-2 and TRBJ2-2; D is undetermined. V lost 1 base, J lost 9 bases, and 6 bases lay in between. CDR3 length: 12 amino acids. Germline V gives CDR1 SGHTA, CDR2 FQGNSA. In nucleotides, the CDR3 is TGTGCCAGCAGCTTAGACGCTAGGGAGCTGTTTTTT. It specifies CASSLDARELFF.

The chain links TRBV7-2 to TRBJ1-4; D is uncertain. The CDR3 runs to 15 residues. Germline assignment: CDR1 SGHTA and CDR2 FQGNSA. Deletions cut 1 base from V and 8 bases from J, with 14 bases between. The CDR3 reads CASSLVAALGEKLFF. The CDR3 DNA reads TGTGCCAGCAGCTTAGTTGCTGCCCTGGGGGAAAAACTGTTTTTT.

This sequence joins TRBV10-3 and TRBJ2-1; 7 nucleotides line up with TRBD2. Germline-derived CDR1 and CDR2 are ENHRY and SYGVKD. Germline trimming cut 7 bases from V and 9 bases from J; bases unmatched to any gene: 9. The CDR3 totals 13 residues. The CDR3, as DNA: TGTGCCATCAAAGAAATGACTAGCAGTGAGCAGTTCTTC. Translating gives CAIKEMTSSEQFF.

The CDR3 coding sequence is TGTGCCAGCAGCTACGCTACACAGAACACTGAAGCTTTCTTT. Protein product: CASSYATQNTEAFF. The rearrangement joins TRBV7-2 to TRBJ1-1; no reliable D call. CDR1 and CDR2 (germline): SGHTA, FQGNSA. V was clipped by 4 bases and J by 1 base, with 10 bases between them. The CDR3 covers 14 residues.

Only a few counts were recorded for this clone. The chain has TRBV29-1 and TRBJ1-1; D is undetermined. The CDR3 totals 14 residues. Germline V gene sequence: CDR1 SQVTM, CDR2 ANQGSEA. Trimming removed 4 bases from V and 4 bases from J, with 16 bases in between. The CDR3 sequence is CSVGWKAPGTEAFF. CDR3 bases: TGCAGCGTTGGCTGGAAGGCGCCGGGCACTGAAGCTTTCTTT.

The chain combines TRBV30 with TRBJ2-7; D unresolved. Looked up from germline, CDR1 is GTSNPN and CDR2 is SVGIG (reference sequence). The CDR3 has 11 residues. V lost 2 bases and J 4 bases, leaving 6 bases between the germline ends. Here the CDR3 reads CAWSLGYEQYF. The CDR3 coding sequence is TGTGCCTGGAGTCTGGGTTACGAGCAGTACTTC. The full variable domain, its missing parts supplied by reference TRBV30 and TRBJ2-7, is SQTIHQWPATLVQPVGSPLSLECTVEGTSNPNLYWYRQAAGRGLQLLFYSVGIGQISSEVPQNLSASRPQDRQFILSSKKLLLSDSGFYLCAWSLGYEQYFGPGTRLTVT.

V usage is TRBV5-1 and J usage is TRBJ1-1, with D possibly being TRBD1 (5 bases). The CDR3 totals 13 residues. V lost 4 bases and J lost 6, with 13 bases in between. In germline, CDR1 is SGHRS, CDR2 YFSETQ. The CDR3, as DNA: TGCGCCAGCAGCGGGCAGGGTTTTGCTGAAGCTTTCTTT. Amino acid sequence: CASSGQGFAEAFF.

The chain combines TRBV14 with TRBJ2-7; maybe TRBD2 (5 bases). The CDR3 loop spans 14 amino acids. Germline values: CDR1 SGHDN, CDR2 FVKESK. V was cut by 0 bases and J by 7 bases, with 13 bases left in between. The CDR3: CASSQDGSRREQYF. CDR3 nucleotides: TGTGCCAGCAGCCAAGATGGCTCCAGGAGGGAGCAGTACTTC.

This rearrangement joins TRBV5-6 to TRBJ2-5; TRBD2 matches at 13 bases. The ends lost 0 bases at V and 5 bases at J; junction bases unmatched: 4. Looked up from germline, CDR1 is SGHDT and CDR2 is YYEEEE. The CDR3 covers 16 residues. CDR3 sequence reads: CASSLGGTSGVETQYF. DNA for the CDR3: TGTGCCAGCAGCTTGGGCGGGACTAGCGGGGTGGAGACCCAGTACTTC.

The J gene is TRBJ1-1, the V gene TRBV10-2, with 7 bases fitting TRBD1. The CDR3 length is 14 residues. The trim removed 7 bases at V and 3 bases at J, leaving 8 bases unmatched. Germline V gives CDR1 WSHSY, CDR2 SAAADI. CDR3 nucleotide sequence: TGCGCCAGCACCTTGACAGGGAGGTACACTGAAGCTTTCTTT. Protein sequence: CASTLTGRYTEAFF.

The genes are TRBV2 and TRBJ2-2; 11 bases fit TRBD2. Trimming took 7 bases from V and 7 from J; bases not matched to a gene: 8. The CDR3 covers 15 residues. The germline gives CDR1 SNHLY, CDR2 FYNNEI. CDR3 loop: CASTPSGGPYGELFF. The CDR3 region has the DNA TGTGCCAGCACCCCTAGCGGGGGGCCGTACGGGGAGCTGTTTTTT.

The V and J genes are TRBV18 and TRBJ2-7, with 12 bases aligning to TRBD1. The CDR3 spans 15 residues. The V segment lost 4 bases and the J segment 3 bases; nucleotides outside the gene matches: 4. The germline CDR1 and CDR2 sequences are KGHSH and LQKENI. The CDR3 DNA is TGTGCCAGCTCACTAGGGACAGGGGGCCTCTACGAGCAGTACTTC. Amino acid sequence: CASSLGTGGLYEQYF.

This clone was observed once. This chain connects TRBV9 to TRBJ1-1, with 7 positions matching TRBD1. The J segment lost 4 bases and the V segment lost 0 bases, leaving 18 bases of the junction unmatched. The CDR3 consists of 19 residues. CDR1 and CDR2 (germline): SGDLS, YYNGEE. CDR3 region: CASSVGHLTGEVYSTEAFF. The CDR3, as DNA: TGTGCCAGCAGCGTAGGGCATCTAACAGGGGAGGTATATAGCACTGAAGCTTTCTTT.

V gene TRBV9 combines with J gene TRBJ2-3, with TRBD2 identical over 8 bases. This CDR3 comprises 15 residues. After removal of 2 bases from V and 5 bases from J, the junction contained 7 bases not matched to a gene. CDR1 SGDLS and CDR2 YYNGEE come from the germline V gene. The CDR3 nucleotides are TGTGCCAGCAGCGTCCTCGGGGGGGCCGGAGATACGCAGTATTTT. Translated, it gives CASSVLGGAGDTQYF.

This sequence joins TRBV2 and TRBJ2-2; D is possibly TRBD2 (6 bases). The V gene lost 4 bases and the J gene lost 1 base, with 13 bases spanning the gap. Germline lookup yields CDR1 SNHLY and CDR2 FYNNEI. There are 16 residues in the CDR3. The CDR3 reads CASSGGRGRNTGELFF. The CDR3 DNA is TGTGCCAGCAGTGGAGGGCGGGGCCGGAACACCGGGGAGCTGTTTTTT. Full variable domain (outside the CDR3, taken from reference TRBV2 and TRBJ2-2): EPEVTQTPSHQVTQMGQEVILRCVPISNHLYFYWYRQILGQKVEFLVSFYNNEISEKSEIFDDQFSVERPDGSNFTLKIRSTKLEDSAMYFCASSGGRGRNTGELFFGEGSRLTVL.

This chain joins TRBV10-1 and TRBJ2-3; possible D gene TRBD2, 6 bases. This CDR3 has 15 amino acids. Germline values: CDR1 WNHNN, CDR2 SYGVQD (reference sequence). V lost 4 bases to trimming and J lost 2 bases, with 13 bases between them. Here the CDR3 reads CASSVGGEYTDTQYF. The CDR3 DNA reads TGCGCCAGCAGTGTCGGCGGGGAGTACACAGATACGCAGTATTTT.

The gene calls are TRBV2 and TRBJ2-3; 15 positions agree with TRBD2. Per the germline V gene, CDR1 is SNHLY and CDR2 is FYNNEI. Losses at the gene ends were 6 bases for V and 8 bases for J; bases not matched to a gene: 6. The CDR3 runs 15 residues. CDR3 nucleotides: TGTGCCAGCAGCTCCCGGACTAGCGGGGGGGTTACGCAGTATTTT. Protein: CASSSRTSGGVTQYF.

The chain links TRBV9 to TRBJ1-1; D remains unclear. The CDR3 runs to 12 residues. In germline, CDR1 is SGDLS, CDR2 YYNGEE. V shed 0 bases and J shed 7 bases, with 7 bases lying between them. CDR3 in DNA: TGTGCCAGCAGCGTAGAGGGTGGTGAAGCTTTCTTT. Its translation is CASSVEGGEAFF.

This chain links TRBV29-1 with TRBJ2-5, with D possibly matching TRBD1 (6 bases). The CDR3 is 12 residues long. V lost 7 bases and J 1 base, leaving 10 bases between the germline ends. From germline, CDR1 is SQVTM and CDR2 ANQGSEA. CDR3 sequence (DNA): TGCAGCGCTGGGACACCCCAAGAGACCCAGTACTTC. It encodes CSAGTPQETQYF.

This clone has a single count. CDR3 nucleotides: TGTGCCAGTACACCGACCGGGACGAACACTGAAGCTTTCTTT. This translates into CASTPTGTNTEAFF. V and J are TRBV19 and TRBJ1-1, with TRBD1 as a possible D gene (5 bases). The germline V gene has CDR1 LNHDA and CDR2 SQIVND (reference sequence). Trimming pared 7 bases from V and 1 base from J, leaving 13 bases between. The length of the CDR3 is 14 residues.